This T cell receptor (beta chain) originates from a study of tumor-infiltrating lymphocytes in primary liver carcinoma. Study-wide context: Male and female patients aged 30 to 69 years made up the cohort.

The CDR3 spans 16 residues. Germline V gene data show CDR1 as GTSNPN and CDR2 as SVGIG (reference sequence). The V end lost 0 bases, the J end lost 0 bases, and 14 bases lay between the germline ends. This clonotype was counted between two and nine times. Its matching antigen is unknown. Germline DNA was extracted alongside blood RNA, which was obtained from unsorted whole blood. The authors made TCR beta cDNA from around 500 ng total RNA with a constant-region primer. What produced the TCR beta libraries was three nested multiplex PCR rounds using slightly modified ARM-PCR. TRBV1-TRBV30 forward primers paired with a C-beta reverse primer were used in the first two PCR rounds, which ran approximately 11 cycles each. TCRdb reprocessed the multiplex PCR reads with MiXCR, giving one entry per CDR3 protein. The sample holds 300,000 to 400,000 distinct CDR3 sequences; approximately 65% are singletons and the top ten take under 8%.

Study-wide results and caveats: The difference in top-250-clone fraction between tumors and blood was significant, favoring tumors (p = 0.039).

This clonotype was sampled from a middle-aged man with primary liver carcinoma and hepatitis B virus infection. The chain couples TRBV30 to TRBJ1-1, with D possibly matching TRBD1 (5 bases). The sample consisted of peripheral blood. CDR3 residues: CAWSVLRQPMNTEAFF. The CDR3 DNA sequence: TGTGCCTGGAGTGTACTCAGACAGCCAATGAACACTGAAGCTTTCTTT.